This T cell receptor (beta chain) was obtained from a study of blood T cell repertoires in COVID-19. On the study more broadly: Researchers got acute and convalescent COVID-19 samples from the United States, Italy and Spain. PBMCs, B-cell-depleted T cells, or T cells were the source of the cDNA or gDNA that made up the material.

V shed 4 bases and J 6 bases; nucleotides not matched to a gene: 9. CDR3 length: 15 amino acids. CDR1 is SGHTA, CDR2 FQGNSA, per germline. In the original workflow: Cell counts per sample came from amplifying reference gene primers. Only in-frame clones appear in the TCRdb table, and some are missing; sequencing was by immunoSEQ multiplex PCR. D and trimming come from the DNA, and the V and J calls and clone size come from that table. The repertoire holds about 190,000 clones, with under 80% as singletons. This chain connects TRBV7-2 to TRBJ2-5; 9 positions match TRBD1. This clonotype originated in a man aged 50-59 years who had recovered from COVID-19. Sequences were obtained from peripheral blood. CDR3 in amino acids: CASSSGTGLGQTQYF. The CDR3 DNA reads TGTGCCAGCAGCTCCGGGACAGGGCTCGGACAGACCCAGTACTTC.